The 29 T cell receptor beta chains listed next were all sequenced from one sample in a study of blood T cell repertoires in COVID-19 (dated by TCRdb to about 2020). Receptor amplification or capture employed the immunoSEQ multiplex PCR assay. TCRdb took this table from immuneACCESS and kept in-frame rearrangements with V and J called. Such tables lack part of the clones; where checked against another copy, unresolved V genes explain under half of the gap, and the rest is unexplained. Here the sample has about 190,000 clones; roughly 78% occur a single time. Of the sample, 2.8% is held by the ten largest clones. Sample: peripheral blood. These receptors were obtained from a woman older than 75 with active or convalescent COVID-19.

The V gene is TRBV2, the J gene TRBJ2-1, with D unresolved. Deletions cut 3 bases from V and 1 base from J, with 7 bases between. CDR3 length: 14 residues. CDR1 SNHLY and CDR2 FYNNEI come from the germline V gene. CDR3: CASSDQLSYNEQFF. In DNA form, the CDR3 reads TGTGCCAGCAGTGATCAGTTATCCTACAATGAGCAGTTCTTC. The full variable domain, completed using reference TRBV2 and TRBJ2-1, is EPEVTQTPSHQVTQMGQEVILRCVPISNHLYFYWYRQILGQKVEFLVSFYNNEISEKSEIFDDQFSVERPDGSNFTLKIRSTKLEDSAMYFCASSDQLSYNEQFFGPGTRLTVL.

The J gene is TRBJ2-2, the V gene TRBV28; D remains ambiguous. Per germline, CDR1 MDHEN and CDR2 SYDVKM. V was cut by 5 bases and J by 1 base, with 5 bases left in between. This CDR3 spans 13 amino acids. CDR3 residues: CASSEQNTGELFF. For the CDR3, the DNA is TGTGCCAGCAGTGAACAGAACACCGGGGAGCTGTTTTTT.

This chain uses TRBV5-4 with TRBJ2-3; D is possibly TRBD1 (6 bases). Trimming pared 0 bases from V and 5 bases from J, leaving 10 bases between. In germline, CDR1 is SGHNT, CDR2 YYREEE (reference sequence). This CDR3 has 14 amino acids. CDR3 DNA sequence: TGTGCCAGCAGCTTGGACAGGGCCGGAGATACGCAGTATTTT. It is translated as CASSLDRAGDTQYF.

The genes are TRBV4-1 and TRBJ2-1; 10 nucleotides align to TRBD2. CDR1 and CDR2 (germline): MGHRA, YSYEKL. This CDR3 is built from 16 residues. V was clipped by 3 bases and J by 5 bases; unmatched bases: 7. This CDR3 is CASSQAQRGGDNEQFF. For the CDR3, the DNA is TGCGCCAGCAGCCAGGCTCAGCGGGGGGGTGACAATGAGCAGTTCTTC.

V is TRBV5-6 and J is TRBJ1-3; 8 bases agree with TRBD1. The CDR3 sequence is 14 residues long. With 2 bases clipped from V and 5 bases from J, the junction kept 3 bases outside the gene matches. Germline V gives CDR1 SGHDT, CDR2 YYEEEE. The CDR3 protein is CASSFSGGRNTIYF. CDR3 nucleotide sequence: TGTGCCAGCAGCTTCTCAGGGGGCAGAAACACCATATATTTT. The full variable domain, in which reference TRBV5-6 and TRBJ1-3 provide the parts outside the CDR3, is DAGVTQSPTHLIKTRGQQVTLRCSPKSGHDTVSWYQQALGQGPQFIFQYYEEEERQRGNFPDRFSGHQFPNYSSELNVNALLLGDSALYLCASSFSGGRNTIYFGEGSWLTVV.

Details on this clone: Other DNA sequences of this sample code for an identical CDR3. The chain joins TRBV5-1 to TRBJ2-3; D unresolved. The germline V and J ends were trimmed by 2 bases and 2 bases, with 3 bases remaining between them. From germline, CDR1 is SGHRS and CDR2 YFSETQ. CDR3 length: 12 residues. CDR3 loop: CASSFLTDTQYF. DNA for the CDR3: TGCGCCAGCAGCTTCCTCACAGATACGCAGTATTTT.

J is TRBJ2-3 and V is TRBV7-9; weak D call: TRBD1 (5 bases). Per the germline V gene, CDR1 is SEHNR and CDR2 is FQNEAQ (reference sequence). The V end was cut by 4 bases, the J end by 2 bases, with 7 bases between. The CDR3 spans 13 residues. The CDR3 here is CASSSGYTDTQYF. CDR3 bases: TGTGCCAGCAGCTCAGGGTACACAGATACGCAGTATTTT.

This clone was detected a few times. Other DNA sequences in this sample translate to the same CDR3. CDR3: CASSLEDRGYGYTF. The CDR3 DNA reads TGTGCCAGCAGCTTAGAGGACAGGGGCTATGGCTACACCTTC. The chain employs TRBV7-2 and TRBJ1-2; 9 bases match TRBD1. CDR3 length: 14 amino acids. The V segment lost 1 base and the J segment 4 bases; nucleotides outside the gene matches: 1. From germline, CDR1 is SGHTA and CDR2 FQGNSA.

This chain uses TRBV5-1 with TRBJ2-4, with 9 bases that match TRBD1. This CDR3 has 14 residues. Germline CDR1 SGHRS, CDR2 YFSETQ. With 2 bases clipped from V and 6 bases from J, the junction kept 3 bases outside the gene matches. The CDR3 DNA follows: TGCGCCAGCAGCTTCGGACAGGGGAGAAACATTCAGTACTTC. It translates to CASSFGQGRNIQYF.

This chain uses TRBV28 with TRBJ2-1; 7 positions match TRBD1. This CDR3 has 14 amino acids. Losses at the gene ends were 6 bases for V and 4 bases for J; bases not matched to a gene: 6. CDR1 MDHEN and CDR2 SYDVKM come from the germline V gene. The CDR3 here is CASSRDRIYNEQFF. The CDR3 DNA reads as TGTGCCAGCAGCCGGGACAGAATATACAATGAGCAGTTCTTC.

The CDR3 DNA follows: TGCGCCAGCAGCCAAGAGACGTCGGGTTTTACGACAGATACGCAGTATTTT. This codes for CASSQETSGFTTDTQYF. This chain uses TRBV4-3 with TRBJ2-3; D is unclear. CDR1 is LGHNA, CDR2 YSLEER, per germline. Trimming took 0 bases from V and 3 from J, leaving 16 bases between them. The CDR3 sequence is 17 residues long.

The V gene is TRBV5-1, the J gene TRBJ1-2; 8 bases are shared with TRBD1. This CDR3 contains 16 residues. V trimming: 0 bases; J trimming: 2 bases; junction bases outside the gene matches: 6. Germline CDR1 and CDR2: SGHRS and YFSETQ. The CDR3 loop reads CASSLGTGYNNYGYTF. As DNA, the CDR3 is TGCGCCAGCAGCTTGGGGACAGGGTACAACAACTATGGCTACACCTTC.

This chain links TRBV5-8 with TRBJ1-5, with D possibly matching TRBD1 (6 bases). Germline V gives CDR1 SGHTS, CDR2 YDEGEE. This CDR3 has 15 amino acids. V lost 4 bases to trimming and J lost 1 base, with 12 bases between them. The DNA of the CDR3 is TGTGCCAGCAGCCCCGGGACACCCAGCAATCAGCCCCAGCATTTT. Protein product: CASSPGTPSNQPQHF.

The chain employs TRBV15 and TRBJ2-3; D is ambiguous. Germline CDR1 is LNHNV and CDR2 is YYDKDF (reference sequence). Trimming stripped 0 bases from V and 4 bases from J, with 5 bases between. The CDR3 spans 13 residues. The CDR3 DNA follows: TGTGCCACCAGCAGAGAACTCGCAGATACGCAGTATTTT. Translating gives CATSRELADTQYF.

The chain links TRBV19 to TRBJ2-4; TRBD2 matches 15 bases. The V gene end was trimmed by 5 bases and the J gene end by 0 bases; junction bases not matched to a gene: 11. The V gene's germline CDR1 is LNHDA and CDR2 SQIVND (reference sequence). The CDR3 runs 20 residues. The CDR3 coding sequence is TGTGCCAGTAGTCCGAGCTCGGGACTAGCGGGGGGACTAGCCAAAAACATTCAGTACTTC. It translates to CASSPSSGLAGGLAKNIQYF. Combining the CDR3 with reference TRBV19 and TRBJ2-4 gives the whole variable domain DGGITQSPKYLFRKEGQNVTLSCEQNLNHDAMYWYRQDPGQGLRLIYYSQIVNDFQKGDIAEGYSVSREKKESFPLTVTSAQKNPTAFYLCASSPSSGLAGGLAKNIQYFGAGTRLSVL.

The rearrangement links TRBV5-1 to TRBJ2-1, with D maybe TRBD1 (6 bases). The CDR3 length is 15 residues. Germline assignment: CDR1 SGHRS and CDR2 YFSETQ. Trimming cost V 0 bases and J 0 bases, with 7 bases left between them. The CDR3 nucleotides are TGCGCCAGCAGCTTGGGGACAGACTCCTACAATGAGCAGTTCTTC. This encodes CASSLGTDSYNEQFF.

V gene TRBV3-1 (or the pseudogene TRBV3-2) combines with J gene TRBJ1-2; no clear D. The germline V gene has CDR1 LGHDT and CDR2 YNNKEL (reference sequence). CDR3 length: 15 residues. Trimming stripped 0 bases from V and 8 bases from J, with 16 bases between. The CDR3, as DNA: TGTGCCAGCAGCCAAGATTGGAGGACCTTGGGGGGCTACACCTTC. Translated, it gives CASSQDWRTLGGYTF.

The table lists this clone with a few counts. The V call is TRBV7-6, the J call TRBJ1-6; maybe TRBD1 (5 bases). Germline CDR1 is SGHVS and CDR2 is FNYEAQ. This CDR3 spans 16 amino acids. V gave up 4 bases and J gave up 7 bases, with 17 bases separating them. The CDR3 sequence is CASSSGGRAHNSPLHF. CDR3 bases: TGTGCCAGCAGCTCCGGGGGGAGGGCCCACAATTCACCCCTCCACTTT.

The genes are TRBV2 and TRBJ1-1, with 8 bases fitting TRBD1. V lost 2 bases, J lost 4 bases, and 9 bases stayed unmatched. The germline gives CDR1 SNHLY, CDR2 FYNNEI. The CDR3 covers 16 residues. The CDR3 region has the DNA TGTGCCAGCAGTGAAACCCCAGGGGGCGCCGGCACTGAAGCTTTCTTT. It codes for CASSETPGGAGTEAFF.

The CDR3 region is CASSPPGGQYGQFF. CDR3 in DNA: TGTGCCAGCAGTCCCCCAGGGGGCCAGTACGGGCAGTTCTTC. The chain is built from TRBV6-2 or TRBV6-3 and TRBJ2-1; TRBD1 matches at 8 bases. The CDR3 has 14 amino acids. V was clipped by 5 bases and J by 12 bases; unmatched bases: 12. Per germline, CDR1 MNHEY and CDR2 SVGEGT.

The CDR3 loop reads CASSQDGLASETQYF. The CDR3 bases are TGTGCCAGCAGCCAAGACGGACTAGCTTCAGAGACCCAGTACTTC. The chain couples TRBV3-1 (or the pseudogene TRBV3-2) to TRBJ2-5; 8 nucleotides match TRBD2. CDR1 is LGHDT, CDR2 YNNKEL, per germline (reference sequence). Germline trimming cut 0 bases from V and 4 bases from J; bases unmatched to any gene: 4. The CDR3 has 15 residues.

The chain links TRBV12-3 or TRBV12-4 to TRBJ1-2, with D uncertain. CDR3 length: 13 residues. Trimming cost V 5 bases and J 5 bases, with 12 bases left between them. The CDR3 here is CASSTRREYGYTF. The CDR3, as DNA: TGTGCCAGCAGTACCCGTCGAGAGTATGGCTACACCTTC.

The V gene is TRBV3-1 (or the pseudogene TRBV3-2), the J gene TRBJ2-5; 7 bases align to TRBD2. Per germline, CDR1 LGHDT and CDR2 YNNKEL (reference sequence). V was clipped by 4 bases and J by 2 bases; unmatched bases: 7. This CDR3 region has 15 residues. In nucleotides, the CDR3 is TGTGCCAGCAGCCCTGGTGCAGCGGGGCAAGAGACCCAGTACTTC. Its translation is CASSPGAAGQETQYF.

CDR3 bases: TGTGCCAGCAGTTACTCGGGACAAGAACAAAACATTCAGTACTTC. Translation gives CASSYSGQEQNIQYF. The chain links TRBV6-5 to TRBJ2-4; possibly TRBD1 for D (6 bases). Deletions cut 0 bases from V and 5 bases from J, with 11 bases between. CDR1 is MNHEY and CDR2 is SVGAGI in the germline V gene. The length of the CDR3 is 15 residues.

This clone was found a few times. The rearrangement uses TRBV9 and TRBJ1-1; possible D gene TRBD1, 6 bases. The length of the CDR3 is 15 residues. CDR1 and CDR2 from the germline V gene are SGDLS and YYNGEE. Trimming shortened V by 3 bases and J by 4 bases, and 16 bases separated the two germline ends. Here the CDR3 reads CASSATIQGSTEAFF. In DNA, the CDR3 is TGTGCCAGCAGCGCCACTATCCAGGGGAGCACTGAAGCTTTCTTT.

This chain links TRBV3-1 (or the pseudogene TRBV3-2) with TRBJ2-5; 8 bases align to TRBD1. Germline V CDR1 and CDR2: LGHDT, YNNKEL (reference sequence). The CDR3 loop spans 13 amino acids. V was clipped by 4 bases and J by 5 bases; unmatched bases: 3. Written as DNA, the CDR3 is TGTGCCAGCAGCCCTACAGGGGGGGAGACCCAGTACTTC. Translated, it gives CASSPTGGETQYF.

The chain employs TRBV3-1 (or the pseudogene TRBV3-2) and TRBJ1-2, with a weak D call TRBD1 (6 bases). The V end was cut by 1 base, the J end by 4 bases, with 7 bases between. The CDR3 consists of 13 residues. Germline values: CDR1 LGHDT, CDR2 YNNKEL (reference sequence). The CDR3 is CASSQGTVYGYTF. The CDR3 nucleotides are TGTGCCAGCAGCCAAGGGACAGTCTATGGCTACACCTTC.

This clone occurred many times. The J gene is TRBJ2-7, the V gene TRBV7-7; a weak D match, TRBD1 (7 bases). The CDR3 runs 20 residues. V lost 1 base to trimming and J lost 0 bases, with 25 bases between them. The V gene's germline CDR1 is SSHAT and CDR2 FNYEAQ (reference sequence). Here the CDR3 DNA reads TGTGCCAGCAGCTTAGTGCGGGACAGCGCCAAACTTACAATCTCCTACGAGCAGTACTTC. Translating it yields CASSLVRDSAKLTISYEQYF. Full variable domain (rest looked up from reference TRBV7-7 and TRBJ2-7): GAGVSQSPRYKVTKRGQDVTLRCDPISSHATLYWYQQALGQGPEFLTYFNYEAQPDKSGLPSDRFSAERPEGSISTLTIQRTEQRDSAMYRCASSLVRDSAKLTISYEQYFGPGTRLTVT.

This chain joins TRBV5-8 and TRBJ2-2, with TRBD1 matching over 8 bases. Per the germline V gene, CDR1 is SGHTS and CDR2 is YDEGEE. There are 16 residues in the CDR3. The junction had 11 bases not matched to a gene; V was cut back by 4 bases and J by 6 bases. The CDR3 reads CASSPLAGQVSGELFF. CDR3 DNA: TGTGCCAGCAGCCCCCTTGCGGGACAGGTATCCGGGGAGCTGTTTTTT.